Here is one T cell receptor (beta chain) with its context. Its antigen is as yet unknown. A much larger clone lies a single base off, so this may be a read error. From the PCR reads, TCRdb called clonotypes with MiXCR, one entry per CDR3 protein. This table has about 510,000 distinct CDR3 sequences, approximately 25% appearing once. The source of the sample is a study of molecular identifiers for immune sequencing clone quantification. Sorting defined naive CD8 T cells as CD8+CD4-CCR7+CD45RA+. Regarding the study as a whole: Jurkat TCR RNA spiked in from one cell (amid 960,000 or so naive cells) was reportedly detectable.

This CDR3 has 13 amino acids. The germline CDR1 and CDR2 sequences are SEHNR and FQNEAQ (reference sequence). The gene calls are TRBV7-9 and TRBJ1-1; the D gene is possibly TRBD1 (6 bases). The sample taken for sequencing was naive CD8+ T cells from blood, with Jurkat cell RNA spiked in. Subset given: FACS-sorted CD8+CD4-CCR7+CD45RA+ naive T cells. The TCR sequence derives from a human donor in good health. Some libraries in this study had Jurkat cell RNA spiked in. In DNA form, the CDR3 reads TGTGCCAGCAGCTTTACAGGGAGTACTGAAGCTCTCTTT. Its translation is CASSFTGSTEALF.